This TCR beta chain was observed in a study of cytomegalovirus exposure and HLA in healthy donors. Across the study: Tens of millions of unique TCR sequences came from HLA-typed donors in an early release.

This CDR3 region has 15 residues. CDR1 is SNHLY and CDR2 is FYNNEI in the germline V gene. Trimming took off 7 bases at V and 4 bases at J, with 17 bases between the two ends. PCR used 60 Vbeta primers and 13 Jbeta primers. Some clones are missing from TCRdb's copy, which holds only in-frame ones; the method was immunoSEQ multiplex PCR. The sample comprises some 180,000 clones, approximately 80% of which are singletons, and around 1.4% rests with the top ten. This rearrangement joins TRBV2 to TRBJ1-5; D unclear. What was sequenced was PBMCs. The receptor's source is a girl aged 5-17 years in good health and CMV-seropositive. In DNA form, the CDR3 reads TGTGCCAGCAAGTTTAGAACAGACCGAAATCAGCCCCAGCATTTT. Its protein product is CASKFRTDRNQPQHF.